The clone carrying this TCR beta chain showed up just once. No antigen is known for it. This entry belongs to a study of OX40 agonist ivuxolimab in advanced cancers. At the level of the study: It was ivuxolimab, an agonistic anti-OX40 (CD134) antibody, that patients were treated with.

Study-wide results and limits: A proportion of nonresponders additionally exhibited low normalized T-cell clonal expansion.

Only in-frame clones appear in the TCRdb table, and some are missing; sequencing was by immunoSEQ multiplex PCR. The data show around 51,000 clones, about 78% seen once. This sequence originates from an adult with an advanced solid tumor such as melanoma, head and neck, liver or kidney cancer. The specimen comprised CD4+ or CD8+ T cells sorted from blood, sampled in a trial of the OX40 agonist ivuxolimab.

CDR3 sequence reads: CASSPGNSNQPQHF. The CDR3, as DNA: TGTGCCAGCAGTCCCGGAAATAGCAATCAGCCCCAGCATTTT. The chain is built from TRBV6-5 and TRBJ1-5; D uncertain. The germline V gene encodes CDR1 MNHEY and CDR2 SVGAGI. CDR3 size: 14 residues. V was pared by 5 bases and J by 0 bases, with 8 bases between.